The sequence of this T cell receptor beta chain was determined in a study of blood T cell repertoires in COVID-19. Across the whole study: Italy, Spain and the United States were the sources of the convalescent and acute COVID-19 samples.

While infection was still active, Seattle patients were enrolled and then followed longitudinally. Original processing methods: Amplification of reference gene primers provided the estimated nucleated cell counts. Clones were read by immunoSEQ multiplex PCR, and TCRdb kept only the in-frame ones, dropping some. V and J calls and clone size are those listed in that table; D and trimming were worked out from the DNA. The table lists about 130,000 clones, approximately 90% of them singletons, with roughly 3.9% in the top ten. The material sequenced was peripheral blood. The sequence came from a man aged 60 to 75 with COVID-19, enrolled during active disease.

In nucleotides, the CDR3 is TGTGCCAGCAGCCAAGAGGGCACCGACCCCCTTAGGGAGCAGTTCTTC. It translates to CASSQEGTDPLREQFF. This sequence joins TRBV4-2 and TRBJ2-1, with D uncertain. CDR3 length: 16 amino acids. The germline gives CDR1 LGHNA, CDR2 YNFKEQ. Trimming took off 0 bases at V and 10 bases at J, with 19 bases between the two ends.